This is a list of T cell receptor beta chains from one sample in a study of shared T cell receptors in the human thymus. TCRdb's copy holds only in-frame clones and misses some; the assay was immunoSEQ multiplex PCR. The table shows hundreds of thousands of clones, with over 75% occurring only once. The same sample was also used in a study of human thymus T cells.

The sequencing input was thymocytes. Receptors originate from a boy in the first two years of life with a congenital heart defect. Both conserved end residues are part of each CDR3. Each record gives: D gene, V gene, CDR3 protein. The D gene is left open where the match is weak.

TRBD1	TRBV6-1	CASMAGGAYGEAFF
TRBD1	TRBV7-8	CASSLGGQGREKLFF
TRBD1	TRBV5-6	CASSAVTGDALYQETQYF
TRBD1	TRBV5-5	CASSLVRDRGDYGYTF
TRBD1	TRBV14	CASSRSRDSQETQYF
NA	TRBV7-2	CASSSEADRLGISSPEAFF
NA	TRBV7-9	CASSSGGAEDTQYF
TRBD2	TRBV5-1	CASSLDSSGRSYEQYF
TRBD2	TRBV7-8	CASSLARGGLYEQYF
NA	TRBV7-6	CASTLRSPSRRQDYEQYF
TRBD2	TRBV4-3	CASSHGGGYEQYF
NA	TRBV5-4	CASSLGGQGCNEETQYF
NA	TRBV5-1	CASSLGRGQPQHF
NA	TRBV7-9	CASSSLAIYEQYF
NA	TRBV20-1	CSAIAGALHF
NA	TRBV4-3	CASSQEMKWLGHQPQHF
TRBD1	TRBV28	CASSLDRDMMGYTF
NA	TRBV27	CASRGAGEQYF